The 9 T cell receptor beta chains reported below all come from one sample, sequenced in a study of blood T cell repertoires in COVID-19. The method was immunoSEQ multiplex PCR; TCRdb's version includes in-frame clones alone and lacks a portion of them. The sample includes a few hundred thousand clones, around 82% seen only once; the top ten take less than 4%. Sequenced material: peripheral blood. The receptors here all came from a woman under 30 with acute or convalescent COVID-19.

The chain employs TRBV5-8 and TRBJ2-1; 10 nucleotides agree with TRBD2. Looked up from germline, CDR1 is SGHTS and CDR2 is YDEGEE. J was trimmed by 9 bases and V by 4 bases; bases with no gene match: 13. The CDR3 runs 16 residues. The CDR3 DNA is TGTGCCAGCAGCAAACTGCGGACTAGCGGAGGGGGTGAGCAGTTCTTC. It specifies CASSKLRTSGGGEQFF.

The chain joins TRBV13 to TRBJ1-2; the match to TRBD1 covers 7 bases. V was clipped by 5 bases and J by 2 bases; unmatched bases: 14. Germline V gene data show CDR1 as PRHDT and CDR2 as FYEKMQ (reference sequence). The CDR3 loop spans 17 amino acids. For the CDR3, the DNA is TGTGCCAGCAGCCAAAGGGGACTTGAGGACAGGAACTATGGCTACACCTTC. Amino acids: CASSQRGLEDRNYGYTF.

The rearrangement links TRBV6-1 to TRBJ2-3, with D maybe TRBD1 (5 bases). V lost 6 bases to trimming and J lost 3 bases, with 13 bases between them. The CDR3 extends over 14 amino acids. Looked up from germline, CDR1 is MNHNS and CDR2 is SASEGT. As DNA, the CDR3 is TGTGCCAGCAGGGGCAGGGCAATTACAGATACGCAGTATTTT. The encoded protein is CASRGRAITDTQYF.

For the CDR3, the DNA is TGTGCCAGTGCACCGGGACAGGGGAGGAATGGCTACACCTTC. Amino acid sequence: CASAPGQGRNGYTF. The genes are TRBV19 and TRBJ1-2; 10 bases agree with TRBD1. V trimming: 8 bases; J trimming: 6 bases; junction bases outside the gene matches: 9. Germline V gives CDR1 LNHDA, CDR2 SQIVND (reference sequence). The CDR3 extends over 14 amino acids. The variable domain in full, completed from reference TRBV19 and TRBJ1-2, reads DGGITQSPKYLFRKEGQNVTLSCEQNLNHDAMYWYRQDPGQGLRLIYYSQIVNDFQKGDIAEGYSVSREKKESFPLTVTSAQKNPTAFYLCASAPGQGRNGYTFGSGTRLTVV.

The V gene is TRBV3-1 (or the pseudogene TRBV3-2), the J gene TRBJ1-5; 7 bases align to TRBD1. This CDR3 has 16 residues. The trim removed 0 bases at V and 6 bases at J, leaving 8 bases unmatched. Germline lookup yields CDR1 LGHDT and CDR2 YNNKEL (reference sequence). CDR3 DNA sequence: TGTGCCAGCAGCCAAGATTATGCAGGGGGAACTCAGCCCCAGCATTTT. Protein: CASSQDYAGGTQPQHF.

CDR3 nucleotides: TGTGCCAGCAGTGAAGTAAGGCTAGCGGGAGCGAATGAGCAGTTCTTC. This gives the protein CASSEVRLAGANEQFF. This chain uses TRBV2 with TRBJ2-1, with 10 bases matching TRBD2. Germline loops: CDR1 SNHLY, CDR2 FYNNEI. The CDR3 runs to 16 residues. The trim removed 1 base at V and 7 bases at J, leaving 7 bases unmatched.

Written as DNA, the CDR3 is TGTGCCAGTAGTATAGGAGGAAACAGGGATGGCTACACCTTC. Residues: CASSIGGNRDGYTF. The rearrangement joins TRBV19 to TRBJ1-2, with a weak D call TRBD1 (6 bases). V was cut by 1 base and J by 6 bases, with 12 bases left in between. The CDR3 runs to 14 residues. Germline-derived CDR1 and CDR2 are LNHDA and SQIVND (reference sequence).

The CDR3 nucleotides read TGTGCCAGCAGCTCCGAGGAGGGCCTCGGGGAGCTGTTTTTT. Its protein product is CASSSEEGLGELFF. This sequence joins TRBV9 and TRBJ2-2, with D perhaps matching TRBD2 (6 bases). This CDR3 has 14 residues. The V gene's germline CDR1 is SGDLS and CDR2 YYNGEE. Trimming left V 4 bases short and J 7 bases short, with 14 bases between. The full variable domain, with the rest looked up from reference TRBV9 and TRBJ2-2, is DSGVTQTPKHLITATGQRVTLRCSPRSGDLSVYWYQQSLDQGLQFLIQYYNGEERAKGNILERFSAQQFPDLHSELNLSSLELGDSALYFCASSSEEGLGELFFGEGSRLTVL.

The chain links TRBV30 to TRBJ1-4; tentatively, D is TRBD1 (5 bases). The germline V and J ends were trimmed by 0 bases and 4 bases, with 15 bases remaining between them. The V gene's germline CDR1 is GTSNPN and CDR2 SVGIG (reference sequence). CDR3 length: 16 amino acids. CDR3 DNA sequence: TGTGCCTGGAGTGTACGGGGAGGGGATCTTAATGAAAAACTGTTTTTT. This translates into CAWSVRGGDLNEKLFF.